The clone carrying this T cell receptor beta chain occurred many times. The antigen is unknown. This entry is derived from a study of neurological immune-mediated disorders. Time point specified: longitudinal time-point 1 (baseline). This CDR3 contains 14 residues. The germline V gene has CDR1 DFQATT and CDR2 SNEGSKA (reference sequence). Losses at the gene ends were 5 bases for V and 4 bases for J; bases not matched to a gene: 8. Study results and caveats: Association of the multiple sclerosis repertoire cluster with clinical or MRI features was not observed for any feature.

The cDNA was produced through 5'RACE with 10-nucleotide random UMIs. TCRdb processed the 5' RACE reads anew with MiXCR; each CDR3 protein has one entry. The sample carries tens of thousands of distinct CDR3 sequences, under 4% recorded once. Material: PBMCs. This clonotype was obtained from a woman aged 55-70 years with multiple sclerosis. The J gene is TRBJ2-3, the V gene TRBV20-1; 8 bases agree with TRBD1. In nucleotides, the CDR3 is TGCAGTGCTGGGGGACAGGTTATTGCAGATACGCAGTATTTT. Translating gives CSAGGQVIADTQYF.